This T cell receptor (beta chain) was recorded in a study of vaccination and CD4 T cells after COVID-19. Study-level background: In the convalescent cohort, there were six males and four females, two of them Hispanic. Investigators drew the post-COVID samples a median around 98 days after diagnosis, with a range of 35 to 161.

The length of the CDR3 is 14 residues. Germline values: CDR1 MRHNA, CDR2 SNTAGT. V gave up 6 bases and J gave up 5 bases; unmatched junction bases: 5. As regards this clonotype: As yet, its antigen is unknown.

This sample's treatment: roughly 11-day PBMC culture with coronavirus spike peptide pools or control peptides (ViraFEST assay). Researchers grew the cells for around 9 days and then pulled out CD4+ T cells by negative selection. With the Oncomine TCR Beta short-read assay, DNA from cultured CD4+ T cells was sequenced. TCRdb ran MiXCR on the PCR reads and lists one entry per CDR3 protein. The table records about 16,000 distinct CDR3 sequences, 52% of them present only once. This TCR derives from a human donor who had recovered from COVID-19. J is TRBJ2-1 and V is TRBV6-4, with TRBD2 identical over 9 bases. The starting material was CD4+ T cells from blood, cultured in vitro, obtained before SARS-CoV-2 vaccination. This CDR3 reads CASSAGLANNEQFF. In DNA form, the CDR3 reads TGTGCCAGCAGCGCGGGACTAGCTAACAATGAGCAGTTCTTC.